This entry concerns a single T cell receptor beta chain. The data derive from a study of blood T cell repertoires in COVID-19. In the study overall: The cDNA or gDNA used as material had been derived from T cells, B-cell-depleted T cells, or PBMCs.

Sequencing used immunoSEQ multiplex PCR; TCRdb keeps in-frame clones, though not all of them. The table lists 200,000 or so clones, 92% of them singletons. Patients of the Seattle cohort, enrolled during active infection, were followed longitudinally. Sequenced material: peripheral blood. This receptor was identified in a man aged 60-69 years with COVID-19, enrolled during active disease.

The CDR3 DNA follows: TGTGCCAGCAGTGGGACAGGGGGCAATCAGCCCCAGCATTTT. Translation gives CASSGTGGNQPQHF. The chain carries TRBV2 and TRBJ1-5, with TRBD1 matching over 9 bases. CDR1 is SNHLY and CDR2 is FYNNEI in the germline V gene. V was pared by 4 bases and J by 2 bases, with 0 bases of the junction left unmatched. This CDR3 has 14 residues.